Each of the 27 T cell receptor beta chains below was sequenced from the same sample in a study of read filtering for tumor transcriptome and immune sequencing. This library used roughly 370 ng RNA and molecular barcoded adaptors spanning alpha/delta and beta/gamma chains. Each CDR3 protein is one row after TCRdb ran MiXCR on the reads. The sample yields around 130,000 distinct CDR3 sequences, over 10% seen once. Input material: a population of CD138-negative cells sorted from bone marrow. The receptors originated from a donor aged 40 or older with multiple myeloma.

This clonotype was found many times. The V call is TRBV7-9, the J call TRBJ2-2; the match to TRBD1 covers 8 bases. J gave up 6 bases and V 5 bases, and 8 bases lay outside the gene matches. This CDR3 comprises 15 residues. Germline-derived CDR1 and CDR2 are SEHNR and FQNEAQ (reference sequence). CDR3: CASSATGGIAGELFF. The CDR3 region has the DNA TGTGCCAGCAGCGCCACAGGGGGGATCGCCGGGGAGCTGTTTTTT.

This clonotype was counted ten times or more. The rearrangement joins TRBV7-9 to TRBJ2-1; D tentatively fits TRBD1 or TRBD2 (7 bases each). Germline assignment: CDR1 SEHNR and CDR2 FQNEAQ (reference sequence). This CDR3 region has 15 residues. V dropped 2 bases and J dropped 6 bases, with 14 bases sitting between them. The DNA for the CDR3 is TGTGCCAGCAGCTTACGGCAGGGGGAGGGCAATGAGCAGTTCTTC. It translates to CASSLRQGEGNEQFF.

The chain employs TRBV4-1 and TRBJ2-4, with D unclear. Trimming removed 0 bases at V and 0 bases at J, with 6 bases between. The CDR3 consists of 15 residues. Germline V gene data show CDR1 as MGHRA and CDR2 as YSYEKL. The CDR3 DNA follows: TGCGCCAGCAGCCAAGAGTGGACAGCCAAAAACATTCAGTACTTC. This gives the protein CASSQEWTAKNIQYF.

The rearrangement links TRBV7-3 to TRBJ2-2; possibly TRBD2 for D (5 bases). The CDR3 sequence is 14 residues long. Trimming removed 5 bases at V and 3 bases at J, with 10 bases between. Germline-derived CDR1 and CDR2 are SGHTA and FQGTGA. The chain's CDR3 is CASSGRGDTGELFF. In nucleotides, the CDR3 is TGTGCCAGCAGCGGTCGGGGAGACACCGGGGAGCTGTTTTTT.

In this sample, this clonotype turned up once. Since a much larger clone is just one base distant, this may be a read error. The chain employs TRBV6-5 and TRBJ1-5; no clear D. The CDR3 consists of 14 residues. Germline V CDR1 and CDR2: MNHEY, SVGAGI. Trimming took 5 bases from V and 7 from J, leaving 15 bases between them. The CDR3: CASSELFGEQPQHF. DNA of the CDR3: TGTGCCAGCAGTGAATTGTTTGGGGAACAGCCCCAGCATTTT.

At least ten counts were recorded for this clonotype. As DNA, the CDR3 is TGTGCCAGCAGCCCGGAGGGGCGAGTGAGGGTGACCTTC. Translating gives CASSPEGRVRVTF. This chain connects TRBV14 to TRBJ1-2; weak D call: TRBD1 (5 bases). V was clipped by 4 bases and J by 14 bases, with 20 bases between them. Germline CDR1 and CDR2: SGHDN and FVKESK. This CDR3 is built from 13 residues.

The chain links TRBV7-9 to TRBJ2-2, with D possibly matching TRBD1 (6 bases). Trimming left V 8 bases short and J 0 bases short, with 16 bases between. The germline V gene has CDR1 SEHNR and CDR2 FQNEAQ (reference sequence). This CDR3 is built from 16 residues. DNA for the CDR3: TGTGCCAGCTCCCCATCAGGGGCGGCGAACACCGGGGAGCTGTTTTTT. Translated: CASSPSGAANTGELFF.

This clonotype was recorded at least ten times. The chain is built from TRBV10-3 and TRBJ1-5; 7 bases line up with TRBD1. Germline loops: CDR1 ENHRY, CDR2 SYGVKD. V dropped 8 bases and J dropped 2; count of bases not matched to a gene: 6. The CDR3 contains 14 residues. DNA for the CDR3: TGTGCCATCTCGGACAGGACGGGCAATCAGCCCCAGCATTTT. Protein product: CAISDRTGNQPQHF.

This clonotype came up a few times. This rearrangement joins TRBV6-2 or TRBV6-3 to TRBJ2-3; D remains unclear. The CDR3 has 16 amino acids. Germline CDR1 reads MNHEY; CDR2 reads SVGEGT. V was clipped by 0 bases and J by 4 bases, with 14 bases between them. The CDR3 nucleotides are TGTGCCAGCAGTTACTCGATAAGGAGCAACGCAGATACGCAGTATTTT. It is translated as CASSYSIRSNADTQYF.

Notes on this clonotype: One base away lies a much larger clone, so this may be a sequencing read error. The chain links TRBV27 to TRBJ1-4; no clear D gene. The CDR3 is 14 amino acids. The germline CDR1 and CDR2 sequences are MNHEY and SMNVEV (reference sequence). The CDR3 here is CASSYQATNEELFF. DNA of the CDR3: TGTGCCAGCAGTTATCAGGCCACTAATGAAGAACTGTTTTTT.

This clonotype was counted a few times. The chain has TRBV12-3 or TRBV12-4 and TRBJ2-7; possibly TRBD2 for D (6 bases). V lost 6 bases to trimming and J lost 1 base, with 13 bases between them. The CDR3 runs to 14 residues. In nucleotides, the CDR3 is TGTGCCAGCAGCTGGGGACTTGTATCCTACGAGCAGTACTTC. This translates into CASSWGLVSYEQYF.

This clonotype was counted ten times or more. The gene calls are TRBV9 and TRBJ2-1; no reliable D call. V lost 0 bases and J 3 bases, leaving 10 bases between the germline ends. This CDR3 is 15 amino acids long. Germline CDR1 SGDLS, CDR2 YYNGEE. This CDR3 is CASSVDSSVYNEQFF. The CDR3 DNA reads as TGTGCCAGCAGCGTAGATTCCAGCGTCTACAATGAGCAGTTCTTC.

This clonotype occurred once. The rearrangement links TRBV7-3 to TRBJ2-1; D is undetermined. CDR3 size: 18 residues. Trimming shortened V by 2 bases and J by 0 bases, and 17 bases separated the two germline ends. Germline CDR1 reads SGHTA; CDR2 reads FQGTGA. The CDR3 DNA sequence: TGTGCCAGCAGCTTACTACCGAGACCCCGGAGCTCCTACAATGAGCAGTTCTTC. Translation: CASSLLPRPRSSYNEQFF.

This clonotype came up many times. The genes are TRBV25-1 and TRBJ2-1; unclear D gene. CDR1 and CDR2 from the germline V gene are MGHDK and SYGVNS. The ends were cut back, 6 bases at V and 9 bases at J, with 9 bases in the middle. CDR3 length: 11 residues. The CDR3 DNA reads TGTGCCAGCAGCCCCCGGACTGAGCAGTTCTTC. It codes for CASSPRTEQFF.

At least ten counts were recorded for this clonotype. V gene TRBV5-1 combines with J gene TRBJ2-7, with D perhaps being TRBD1 or TRBD2 (5 bases each). Germline loops: CDR1 SGHRS, CDR2 YFSETQ. This CDR3 comprises 13 residues. V shed 4 bases and J shed 2 bases, with 10 bases lying between them. The CDR3 spells CASSPTGPYEQYF. CDR3 sequence (DNA): TGCGCCAGCAGCCCCACGGGACCCTACGAGCAGTACTTC.

This clonotype was observed many times. This chain joins TRBV7-2 and TRBJ1-1; D is unresolved. The CDR3 loop spans 17 amino acids. Trimming removed 5 bases from V and 0 bases from J, with 19 bases in between. CDR1 and CDR2 (germline): SGHTA, FQGNSA. CDR3 loop: CASSPRTLLSMNTEAFF. The CDR3 DNA reads TGTGCCAGCAGCCCTCGAACCTTACTTTCTATGAACACTGAAGCTTTCTTT. Full variable domain (remainder filled in from reference TRBV7-2 and TRBJ1-1): GAGVSQSPSNKVTEKGKDVELRCDPISGHTALYWYRQSLGQGLEFLIYFQGNSAPDKSGLPSDRFSAERTGGSVSTLTIQRTQQEDSAVYLCASSPRTLLSMNTEAFFGQGTRLTVV.

The chain is built from TRBV10-1 and TRBJ2-2; D call uncertain. The CDR3 covers 12 residues. Trimming pared 4 bases from V and 7 bases from J, leaving 7 bases between. Looked up from germline, CDR1 is WNHNN and CDR2 is SYGVQD (reference sequence). As DNA, the CDR3 is TGCGCCAGCAGTGTTGGCGGCGGGGAGCTGTTTTTT. This gives the protein CASSVGGGELFF.

The chain is built from TRBV20-1 and TRBJ2-1; 10 nucleotides match TRBD2. Germline V gene lookup returns CDR1 DFQATT and CDR2 SNEGSKA (reference sequence). Trimming took 3 bases from V and 4 from J; bases not matched to a gene: 9. This CDR3 has 16 amino acids. In DNA form, the CDR3 reads TGCAGTGCTAGGAGCCTAGCGGGAGCTCCTTACAATGAGCAGTTCTTC. Its translation: CSARSLAGAPYNEQFF.

This clonotype was detected ten times or more. This chain connects TRBV20-1 to TRBJ2-1; 8 nucleotides align to TRBD2. CDR1 and CDR2 from the germline V gene are DFQATT and SNEGSKA (reference sequence). J was trimmed by 2 bases and V by 3 bases; bases with no gene match: 9. There are 16 residues in the CDR3. CDR3 sequence: CSASQSGRGPYNEQFF. In DNA form, the CDR3 reads TGCAGTGCTAGCCAAAGCGGGAGAGGTCCCTACAATGAGCAGTTCTTC.

This clonotype was seen many times. V gene TRBV23-1 combines with J gene TRBJ1-5; the match to TRBD1 covers 7 bases. TRBV23-1 is annotated as an ORF whose role is uncertain. The CDR3 has 18 residues. J gave up 2 bases and V 2 bases, and 12 bases lay outside the gene matches. The CDR3 DNA follows: TGCGCCAGCAGTCAACACCTCGACAGGGTTGGTCGCAATCAGCCCCAGCATTTT. It is translated as CASSQHLDRVGRNQPQHF.

About this clonotype itself: Its ends do not fully match the called genes, so a read error is possible. This sequence joins TRBV6-2 or TRBV6-3 and TRBJ2-6; tentatively, D is TRBD2 (6 bases). Germline CDR1 and CDR2: MNHEY and SVGEGT. The CDR3 loop spans 15 amino acids. CDR3 coding DNA: TGTGCCAGCAGAATTGGGGGGACTGGGGCCAACGCCCTGACTTTC. It yields the protein CASRIGGTGANALTF.

This chain connects TRBV4-3 to TRBJ2-4; TRBD1 is a possible D gene (6 bases). CDR1 and CDR2 from the germline V gene are LGHNA and YSLEER. The V end was cut by 4 bases, the J end by 0 bases, with 10 bases between. The CDR3 sequence is 15 residues long. CDR3: CASSRDTTAKNIQYF. The CDR3 coding sequence is TGCGCCAGCAGCCGGGACACCACAGCCAAAAACATTCAGTACTTC.

This clonotype was observed a few times. The genes are TRBV10-3 and TRBJ1-3; D perhaps matches TRBD1 (6 bases). CDR1 ENHRY and CDR2 SYGVKD come from the germline V gene. This CDR3 spans 17 amino acids. V was cut by 2 bases and J by 4 bases, with 18 bases left in between. The CDR3 spells CAISEPFQGTPGNTIYF. The DNA of the CDR3 is TGTGCCATCAGTGAGCCCTTTCAGGGGACACCCGGAAACACCATATATTTT.

As for this clonotype: A much more abundant neighbour one base away suggests this may be a read error. This likely comes from a read error, as the CDR3 has no conserved phenylalanine or tryptophan at its end. The rearrangement joins TRBV7-9 to TRBJ1-1; TRBD1 matches at 8 bases. Germline-derived CDR1 and CDR2 are SEHNR and FQNEAQ (reference sequence). V gave up 1 base and J gave up 6 bases; unmatched junction bases: 4. This CDR3 is built from 14 residues. CDR3 residues: CASSLGTGSAEAFS. The DNA for the CDR3 is TGTGCCAGCAGCTTAGGGACAGGGAGTGCTGAAGCTTTCTCT.

This clonotype was seen repeatedly, ten times or more. The gene calls are TRBV6-5 and TRBJ2-5, with a possible D match to TRBD1 (5 bases). The V end lost 2 bases, the J end lost 4 bases, and 11 bases lay between the germline ends. In germline, CDR1 is MNHEY, CDR2 SVGAGI. The CDR3 extends over 14 amino acids. CDR3 loop: CASSYEQGRETQYF. The CDR3 DNA follows: TGTGCCAGCAGTTACGAGCAGGGCAGAGAGACCCAGTACTTC.

This clonotype has at least ten counts. This chain joins TRBV5-4 and TRBJ1-1; D ambiguous. The germline V and J ends were trimmed by 3 bases and 5 bases, with 11 bases remaining between them. Germline V gene data show CDR1 as SGHNT and CDR2 as YYREEE (reference sequence). This CDR3 is 13 amino acids long. The CDR3 reads CASSWVGGTEAFF. Here the CDR3 DNA reads TGTGCCAGCAGCTGGGTTGGAGGTACTGAAGCTTTCTTT.

Concerning this clonotype itself: A read error may be the cause here, since a much bigger clone is one base away. The V call is TRBV6-2 or TRBV6-3, the J call TRBJ2-1; 7 nucleotides align to TRBD1. There are 14 residues in the CDR3. Germline loops: CDR1 MNHEY, CDR2 SVGEGT. V shed 10 bases and J 6 bases; nucleotides not matched to a gene: 12. CDR3 protein: CATEGEGAANEQFF. The CDR3, as DNA: TGTGCCACCGAAGGAGAGGGGGCCGCCAATGAGCAGTTCTTC.